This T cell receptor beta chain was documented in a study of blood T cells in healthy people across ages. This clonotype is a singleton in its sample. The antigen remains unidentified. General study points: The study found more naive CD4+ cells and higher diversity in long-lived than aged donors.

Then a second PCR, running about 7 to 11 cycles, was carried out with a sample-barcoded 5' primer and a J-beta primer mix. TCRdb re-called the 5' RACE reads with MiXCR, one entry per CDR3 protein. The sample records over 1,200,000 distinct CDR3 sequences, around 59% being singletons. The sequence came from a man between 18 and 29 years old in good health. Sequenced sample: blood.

DNA of the CDR3: TGTGCCAGCAGTTTCCACCCAGGGGGCCCCACTGAAGCTTTCTTT. It specifies CASSFHPGGPTEAFF. The chain recombines TRBV27 with TRBJ1-1; 8 bases match TRBD1. Germline CDR1 and CDR2: MNHEY and SMNVEV (reference sequence). CDR3 length: 15 residues. The trim removed 3 bases at V and 4 bases at J, leaving 7 bases unmatched.